This T cell receptor (beta chain) was found in a study of control samples from healthy donors and cancer patients (dated by TCRdb to 2020 to 2022). Its CDR3 holds 17 amino acids, cysteine through phenylalanine. Kept here is only the CDR3 DNA, which spans 51 bases and is read in frame from base 1. The junction shows trimming of 3 bases on V and 12 bases on J, plus 29 bases between the germline ends. Per the germline V gene (reference sequence), LNHDA is the CDR1 and SQIVND is the CDR2. Libraries were constructed by the immunoSEQ multiplex PCR assay. As stored in TCRdb, this immuneACCESS dataset retains in-frame rearrangements with V and J assigned. A fraction of the clones does not appear; measured against another copy, unresolved V genes explain less than half of the discrepancy, and the remainder lacks a known reason. Here the sample has around 120,000 clones; 75% to 90% occur a single time. 0.95% to 1.3% of the sample comes from the top ten.

The table lists this clone with a count of one. This receptor's antigen is unknown. It has no much larger one-base neighbor in the sample; base qualities were not kept. The chain is made from TRBV19 and TRBJ1-1; the D gene cannot be resolved reliably. The TCR originated in a woman between 45 and 65 years old with colorectal cancer. Material for sequencing was PBMCs. In nucleotide form, the sequence is TGTGCCAGTAGTATTCAACAGAGAATACTCGGCCCCCATGTAACTTTCTTT. This codes for CASSIQQRILGPHVTFF. The CDR3, completed at both ends by the reference TRBV19 and TRBJ1-1 genes, gives the full variable domain DGGITQSPKYLFRKEGQNVTLSCEQNLNHDAMYWYRQDPGQGLRLIYYSQIVNDFQKGDIAEGYSVSREKKESFPLTVTSAQKNPTAFYLCASSIQQRILGPHVTFFGQGTRLTVV.